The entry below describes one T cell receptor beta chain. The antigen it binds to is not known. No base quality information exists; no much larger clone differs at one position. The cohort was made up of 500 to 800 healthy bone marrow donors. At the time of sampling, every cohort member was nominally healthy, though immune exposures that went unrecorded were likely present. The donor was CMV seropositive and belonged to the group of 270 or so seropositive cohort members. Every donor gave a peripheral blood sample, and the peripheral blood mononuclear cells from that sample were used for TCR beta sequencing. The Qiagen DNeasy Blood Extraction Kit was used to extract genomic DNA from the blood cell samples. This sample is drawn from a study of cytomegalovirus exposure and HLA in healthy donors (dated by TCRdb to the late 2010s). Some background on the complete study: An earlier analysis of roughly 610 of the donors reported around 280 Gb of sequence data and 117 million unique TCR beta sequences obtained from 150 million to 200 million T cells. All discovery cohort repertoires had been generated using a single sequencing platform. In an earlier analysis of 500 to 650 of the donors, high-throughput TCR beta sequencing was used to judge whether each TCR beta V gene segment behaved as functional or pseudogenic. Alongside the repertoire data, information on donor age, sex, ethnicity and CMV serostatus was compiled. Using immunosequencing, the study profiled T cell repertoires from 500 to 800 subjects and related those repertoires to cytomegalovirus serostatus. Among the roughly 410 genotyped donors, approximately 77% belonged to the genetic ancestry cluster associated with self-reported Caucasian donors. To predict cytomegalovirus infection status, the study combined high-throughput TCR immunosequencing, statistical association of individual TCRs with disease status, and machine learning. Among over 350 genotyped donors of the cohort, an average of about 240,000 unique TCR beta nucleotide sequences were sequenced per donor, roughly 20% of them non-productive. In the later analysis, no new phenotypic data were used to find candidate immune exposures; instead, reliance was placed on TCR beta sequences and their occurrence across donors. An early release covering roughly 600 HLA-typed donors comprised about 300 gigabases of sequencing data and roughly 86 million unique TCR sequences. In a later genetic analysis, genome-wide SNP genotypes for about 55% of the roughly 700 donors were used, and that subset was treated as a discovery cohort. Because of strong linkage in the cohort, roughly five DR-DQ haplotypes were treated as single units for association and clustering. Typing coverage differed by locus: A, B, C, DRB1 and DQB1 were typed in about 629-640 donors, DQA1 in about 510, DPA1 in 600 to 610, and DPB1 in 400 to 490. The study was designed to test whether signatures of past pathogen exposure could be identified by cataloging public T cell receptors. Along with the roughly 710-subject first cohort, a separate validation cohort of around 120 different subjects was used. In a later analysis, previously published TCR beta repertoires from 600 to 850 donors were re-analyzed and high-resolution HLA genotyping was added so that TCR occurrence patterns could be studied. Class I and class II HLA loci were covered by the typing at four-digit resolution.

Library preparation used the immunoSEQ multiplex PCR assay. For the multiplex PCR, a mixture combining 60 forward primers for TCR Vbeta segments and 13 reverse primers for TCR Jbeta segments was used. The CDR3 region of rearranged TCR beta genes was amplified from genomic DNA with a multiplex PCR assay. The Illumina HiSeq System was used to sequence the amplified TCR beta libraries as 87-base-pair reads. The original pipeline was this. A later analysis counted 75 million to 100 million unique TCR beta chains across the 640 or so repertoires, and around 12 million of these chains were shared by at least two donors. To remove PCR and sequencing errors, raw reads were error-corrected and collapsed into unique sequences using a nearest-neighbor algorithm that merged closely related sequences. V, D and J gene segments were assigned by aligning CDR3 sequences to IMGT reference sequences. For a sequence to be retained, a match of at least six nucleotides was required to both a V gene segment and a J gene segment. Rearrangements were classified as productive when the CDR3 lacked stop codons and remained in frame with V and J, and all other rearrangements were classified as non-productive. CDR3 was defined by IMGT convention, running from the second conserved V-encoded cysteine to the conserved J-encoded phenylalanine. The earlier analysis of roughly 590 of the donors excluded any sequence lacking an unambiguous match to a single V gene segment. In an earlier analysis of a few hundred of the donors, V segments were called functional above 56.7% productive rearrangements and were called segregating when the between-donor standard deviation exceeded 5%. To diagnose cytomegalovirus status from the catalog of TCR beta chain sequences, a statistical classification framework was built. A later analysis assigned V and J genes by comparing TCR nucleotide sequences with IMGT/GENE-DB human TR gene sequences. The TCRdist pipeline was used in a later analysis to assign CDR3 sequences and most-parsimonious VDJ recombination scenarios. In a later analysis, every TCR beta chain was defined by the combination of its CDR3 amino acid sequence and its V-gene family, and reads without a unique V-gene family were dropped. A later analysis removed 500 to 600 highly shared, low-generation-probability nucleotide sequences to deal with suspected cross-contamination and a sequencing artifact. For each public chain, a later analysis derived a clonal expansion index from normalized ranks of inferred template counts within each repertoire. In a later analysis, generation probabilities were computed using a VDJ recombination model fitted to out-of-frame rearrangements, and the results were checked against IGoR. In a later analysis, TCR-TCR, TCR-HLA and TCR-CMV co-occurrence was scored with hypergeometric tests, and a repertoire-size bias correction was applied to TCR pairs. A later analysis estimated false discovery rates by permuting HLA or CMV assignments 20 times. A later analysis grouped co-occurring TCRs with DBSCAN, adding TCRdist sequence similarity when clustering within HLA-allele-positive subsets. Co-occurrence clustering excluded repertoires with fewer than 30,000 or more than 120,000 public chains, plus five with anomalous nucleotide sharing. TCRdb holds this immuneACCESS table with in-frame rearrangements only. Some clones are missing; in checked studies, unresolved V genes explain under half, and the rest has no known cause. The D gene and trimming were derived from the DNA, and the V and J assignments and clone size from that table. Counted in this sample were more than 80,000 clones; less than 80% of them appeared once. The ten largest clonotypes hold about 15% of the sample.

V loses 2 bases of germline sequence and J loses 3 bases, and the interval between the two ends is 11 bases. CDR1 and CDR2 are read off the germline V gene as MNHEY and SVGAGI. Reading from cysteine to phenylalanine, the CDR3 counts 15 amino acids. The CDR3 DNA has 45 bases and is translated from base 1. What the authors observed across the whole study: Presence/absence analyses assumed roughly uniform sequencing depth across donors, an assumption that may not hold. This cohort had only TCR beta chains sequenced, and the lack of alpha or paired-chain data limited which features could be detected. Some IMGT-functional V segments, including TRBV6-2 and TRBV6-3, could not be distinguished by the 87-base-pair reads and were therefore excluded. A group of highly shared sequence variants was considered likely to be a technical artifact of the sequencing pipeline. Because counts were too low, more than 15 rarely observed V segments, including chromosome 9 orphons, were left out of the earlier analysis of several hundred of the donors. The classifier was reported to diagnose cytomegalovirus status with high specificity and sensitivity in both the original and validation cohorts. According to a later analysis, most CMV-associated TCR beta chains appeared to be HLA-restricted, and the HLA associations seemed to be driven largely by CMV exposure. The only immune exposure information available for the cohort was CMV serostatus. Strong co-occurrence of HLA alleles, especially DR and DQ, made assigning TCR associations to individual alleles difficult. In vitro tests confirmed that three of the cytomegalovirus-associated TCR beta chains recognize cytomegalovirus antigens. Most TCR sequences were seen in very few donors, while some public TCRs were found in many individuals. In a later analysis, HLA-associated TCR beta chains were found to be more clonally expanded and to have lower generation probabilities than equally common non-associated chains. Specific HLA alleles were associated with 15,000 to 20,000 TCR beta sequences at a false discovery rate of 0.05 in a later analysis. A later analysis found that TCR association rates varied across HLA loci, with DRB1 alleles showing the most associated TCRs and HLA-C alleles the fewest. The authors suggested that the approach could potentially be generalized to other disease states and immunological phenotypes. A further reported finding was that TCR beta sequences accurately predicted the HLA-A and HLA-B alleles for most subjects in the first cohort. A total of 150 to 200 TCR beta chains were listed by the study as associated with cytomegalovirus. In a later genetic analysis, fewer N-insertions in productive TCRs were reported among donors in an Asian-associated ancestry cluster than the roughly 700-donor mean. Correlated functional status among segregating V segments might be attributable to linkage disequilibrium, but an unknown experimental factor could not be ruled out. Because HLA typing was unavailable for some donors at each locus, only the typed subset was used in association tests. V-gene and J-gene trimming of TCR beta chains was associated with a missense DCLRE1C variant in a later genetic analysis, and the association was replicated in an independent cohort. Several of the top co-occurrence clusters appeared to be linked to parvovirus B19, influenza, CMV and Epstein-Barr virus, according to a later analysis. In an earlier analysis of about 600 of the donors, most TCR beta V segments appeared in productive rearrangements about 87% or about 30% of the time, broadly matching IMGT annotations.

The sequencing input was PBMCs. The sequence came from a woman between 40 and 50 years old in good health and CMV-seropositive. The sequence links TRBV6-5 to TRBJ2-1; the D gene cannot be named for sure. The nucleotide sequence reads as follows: TGTGCCAGCAGTTACCAGGTTAGGTACTACAATGAGCAGTTCTTC. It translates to CASSYQVRYYNEQFF.